This T cell receptor beta chain was sequenced in a study of cytomegalovirus exposure and HLA in healthy donors. The V segment lost 2 bases and the J segment 6 bases; nucleotides outside the gene matches: 5. CDR1 SGHRS and CDR2 YFSETQ come from the germline V gene. This CDR3 region has 13 residues. For this clone: Its antigen is undetermined.

Whole-study findings and limits: In an earlier analysis, most TCR beta V segments were productive about 90% or about 30% of the time. In a later analysis, CMV-associated beta chains were mostly HLA-associated, it appeared.

PCR involved 60 Vbeta and 13 Jbeta primers. Repertoires were generated with immunoSEQ multiplex PCR, while TCRdb's copy carries only in-frame clones and drops some. The sample comprises 170,000 or so clones, 80% of which are singletons, and 1% rests with the top ten. This TCR came from a woman aged 50 to 60 in good health and CMV-seropositive. The sample comprised PBMCs. The chain joins TRBV5-1 to TRBJ2-7; TRBD1 aligns across 7 bases. The CDR3: CASSFRGGAEQYF. The CDR3 nucleotides are TGCGCCAGCAGCTTCCGAGGGGGCGCCGAGCAGTACTTC.